Listed below are T cell receptor beta chains from one sample, sequenced in a study of Ad26.COV2.S vaccination and SARS-CoV-2 variants. Profiling relied on immunoSEQ multiplex PCR, and the TCRdb table lists in-frame clones only, not all of them. The sample records roughly 380,000 clones, approximately 84% being singletons. This specimen consisted of peripheral blood, obtained in a trial of Ad26.COV2.S vaccine versus placebo. Receptor source: a person aged 18-60 years who received the Ad26.COV2.S COVID-19 vaccine or a placebo. CDR3s include the opening cysteine and the closing phenylalanine or tryptophan. D genes are given only for firm matches. The size field is filled for only some rows; it gives once, few, many or a size class.

clone size	V gene	CDR3 length	J gene	D gene	CDR3 protein	CDR3 DNA
NA	TRBV28	12	TRBJ2-2	NA	CASSLGMRELFF	TGTGCCAGCAGTTTAGGGATGCGGGAGCTGTTTTTT
NA	TRBV4-1	18	TRBJ2-3	TRBD2	CASSQGRGGILPTDTQYF	TGCGCCAGCAGCCAAGGGCGGGGGGGCATTCTCCCCACAGATACGCAGTATTTT
NA	TRBV11-2	13	TRBJ1-5	NA	CASSSQGNQPQHF	TGTGCCAGCAGCTCCCAGGGTAATCAGCCCCAGCATTTT
NA	TRBV19	13	TRBJ2-7	NA	CASSTTASYEQYF	TGTGCCAGTAGTACCACCGCGTCCTACGAGCAGTACTTC
NA	TRBV2	16	TRBJ2-1	TRBD2	CASSASGLAAYNEQFF	TGTGCCAGCAGTGCTTCGGGACTAGCGGCTTACAATGAGCAGTTCTTC
NA	TRBV5-6	15	TRBJ2-7	TRBD2	CASSLDTSGRYEQYF	TGTGCCAGCAGCTTGGATACTAGCGGGAGGTACGAGCAGTACTTC
NA	TRBV4-1	17	TRBJ2-5	TRBD2	CASSQDGLAGDQETQYF	TGCGCCAGCAGCCAAGATGGTCTAGCGGGGGACCAAGAGACCCAGTACTTC
NA	TRBV27	13	TRBJ2-1	TRBD1	CASSRDRVNEQFF	TGTGCCAGCAGTCGGGACAGGGTGAATGAGCAGTTCTTC
NA	TRBV6-2/TRBV6-3	14	TRBJ1-5	TRBD1	CASSIDRGNQPQHF	TGTGCCAGCAGTATCGACAGGGGGAATCAGCCCCAGCATTTT
once	TRBV7-9	16	TRBJ2-7	TRBD1	CASSGTRDSVLYEQYF	TGTGCCAGCAGCGGAACACGGGACAGCGTTCTCTACGAGCAGTACTTC
NA	TRBV25-1	16	TRBJ1-4	TRBD1	CASSYVRQGEARKLFF	TGTGCCAGCAGTTATGTCAGACAGGGAGAGGCTCGTAAACTGTTTTTT
NA	TRBV6-2/TRBV6-3	17	TRBJ1-1	TRBD1	CASSYPDRGPMNTEAFF	TGTGCCAGCAGTTACCCCGACAGGGGGCCCATGAACACTGAAGCTTTCTTT
NA	TRBV3-1/TRBV3-2	17	TRBJ1-1	TRBD1	CASSQGGTGGGYTEAFF	TGTGCCAGCAGCCAAGGAGGGACAGGGGGAGGTTACACTGAAGCTTTCTTT
NA	TRBV27	12	TRBJ1-2	NA	CASSLPGDGYTF	TGTGCCAGCAGTTTACCAGGGGACGGCTACACCTTC
NA	TRBV7-2	14	TRBJ2-7	TRBD1	CASSSDRGRYEQYF	TGTGCCAGCAGCTCGGACAGGGGGCGGTACGAGCAGTACTTC
NA	TRBV7-9	15	TRBJ1-6	NA	CASSQTGSYNSPLHF	TGTGCCAGCAGCCAAACAGGCTCCTATAATTCACCCCTCCACTTT
once	TRBV5-4	16	TRBJ2-1	NA	CASRFKDGRGGDEQFF	TGTGCCAGCAGGTTTAAGGACGGCAGAGGGGGGGATGAGCAGTTCTTC
NA	TRBV7-9	11	TRBJ1-1	NA	CASSLIWGAFF	TGTGCCAGCAGCTTAATTTGGGGAGCTTTCTTT
NA	TRBV4-3	14	TRBJ2-7	NA	CASSQSGGGYEQYF	TGCGCCAGCAGCCAATCGGGGGGCGGCTACGAGCAGTACTTC
once	TRBV4-3	17	TRBJ2-2	NA	CASSQYFAGLDTGELFF	TGCGCCAGCAGCCAATATTTCGCGGGGCTGGACACCGGGGAGCTGTTTTTT
NA	TRBV10-1	15	TRBJ2-1	NA	CASSESDGSYNEQFF	TGCGCCAGCAGTGAGTCGGACGGCTCATACAATGAGCAGTTCTTC
NA	TRBV6-1	14	TRBJ1-2	NA	CASSETAANYGYTF	TGTGCCAGCAGTGAGACTGCAGCTAACTATGGCTACACCTTC
NA	TRBV6-1	14	TRBJ1-3	NA	CASSEPTSENTIYF	TGTGCCAGCAGTGAACCCACAAGTGAGAACACCATATATTTT